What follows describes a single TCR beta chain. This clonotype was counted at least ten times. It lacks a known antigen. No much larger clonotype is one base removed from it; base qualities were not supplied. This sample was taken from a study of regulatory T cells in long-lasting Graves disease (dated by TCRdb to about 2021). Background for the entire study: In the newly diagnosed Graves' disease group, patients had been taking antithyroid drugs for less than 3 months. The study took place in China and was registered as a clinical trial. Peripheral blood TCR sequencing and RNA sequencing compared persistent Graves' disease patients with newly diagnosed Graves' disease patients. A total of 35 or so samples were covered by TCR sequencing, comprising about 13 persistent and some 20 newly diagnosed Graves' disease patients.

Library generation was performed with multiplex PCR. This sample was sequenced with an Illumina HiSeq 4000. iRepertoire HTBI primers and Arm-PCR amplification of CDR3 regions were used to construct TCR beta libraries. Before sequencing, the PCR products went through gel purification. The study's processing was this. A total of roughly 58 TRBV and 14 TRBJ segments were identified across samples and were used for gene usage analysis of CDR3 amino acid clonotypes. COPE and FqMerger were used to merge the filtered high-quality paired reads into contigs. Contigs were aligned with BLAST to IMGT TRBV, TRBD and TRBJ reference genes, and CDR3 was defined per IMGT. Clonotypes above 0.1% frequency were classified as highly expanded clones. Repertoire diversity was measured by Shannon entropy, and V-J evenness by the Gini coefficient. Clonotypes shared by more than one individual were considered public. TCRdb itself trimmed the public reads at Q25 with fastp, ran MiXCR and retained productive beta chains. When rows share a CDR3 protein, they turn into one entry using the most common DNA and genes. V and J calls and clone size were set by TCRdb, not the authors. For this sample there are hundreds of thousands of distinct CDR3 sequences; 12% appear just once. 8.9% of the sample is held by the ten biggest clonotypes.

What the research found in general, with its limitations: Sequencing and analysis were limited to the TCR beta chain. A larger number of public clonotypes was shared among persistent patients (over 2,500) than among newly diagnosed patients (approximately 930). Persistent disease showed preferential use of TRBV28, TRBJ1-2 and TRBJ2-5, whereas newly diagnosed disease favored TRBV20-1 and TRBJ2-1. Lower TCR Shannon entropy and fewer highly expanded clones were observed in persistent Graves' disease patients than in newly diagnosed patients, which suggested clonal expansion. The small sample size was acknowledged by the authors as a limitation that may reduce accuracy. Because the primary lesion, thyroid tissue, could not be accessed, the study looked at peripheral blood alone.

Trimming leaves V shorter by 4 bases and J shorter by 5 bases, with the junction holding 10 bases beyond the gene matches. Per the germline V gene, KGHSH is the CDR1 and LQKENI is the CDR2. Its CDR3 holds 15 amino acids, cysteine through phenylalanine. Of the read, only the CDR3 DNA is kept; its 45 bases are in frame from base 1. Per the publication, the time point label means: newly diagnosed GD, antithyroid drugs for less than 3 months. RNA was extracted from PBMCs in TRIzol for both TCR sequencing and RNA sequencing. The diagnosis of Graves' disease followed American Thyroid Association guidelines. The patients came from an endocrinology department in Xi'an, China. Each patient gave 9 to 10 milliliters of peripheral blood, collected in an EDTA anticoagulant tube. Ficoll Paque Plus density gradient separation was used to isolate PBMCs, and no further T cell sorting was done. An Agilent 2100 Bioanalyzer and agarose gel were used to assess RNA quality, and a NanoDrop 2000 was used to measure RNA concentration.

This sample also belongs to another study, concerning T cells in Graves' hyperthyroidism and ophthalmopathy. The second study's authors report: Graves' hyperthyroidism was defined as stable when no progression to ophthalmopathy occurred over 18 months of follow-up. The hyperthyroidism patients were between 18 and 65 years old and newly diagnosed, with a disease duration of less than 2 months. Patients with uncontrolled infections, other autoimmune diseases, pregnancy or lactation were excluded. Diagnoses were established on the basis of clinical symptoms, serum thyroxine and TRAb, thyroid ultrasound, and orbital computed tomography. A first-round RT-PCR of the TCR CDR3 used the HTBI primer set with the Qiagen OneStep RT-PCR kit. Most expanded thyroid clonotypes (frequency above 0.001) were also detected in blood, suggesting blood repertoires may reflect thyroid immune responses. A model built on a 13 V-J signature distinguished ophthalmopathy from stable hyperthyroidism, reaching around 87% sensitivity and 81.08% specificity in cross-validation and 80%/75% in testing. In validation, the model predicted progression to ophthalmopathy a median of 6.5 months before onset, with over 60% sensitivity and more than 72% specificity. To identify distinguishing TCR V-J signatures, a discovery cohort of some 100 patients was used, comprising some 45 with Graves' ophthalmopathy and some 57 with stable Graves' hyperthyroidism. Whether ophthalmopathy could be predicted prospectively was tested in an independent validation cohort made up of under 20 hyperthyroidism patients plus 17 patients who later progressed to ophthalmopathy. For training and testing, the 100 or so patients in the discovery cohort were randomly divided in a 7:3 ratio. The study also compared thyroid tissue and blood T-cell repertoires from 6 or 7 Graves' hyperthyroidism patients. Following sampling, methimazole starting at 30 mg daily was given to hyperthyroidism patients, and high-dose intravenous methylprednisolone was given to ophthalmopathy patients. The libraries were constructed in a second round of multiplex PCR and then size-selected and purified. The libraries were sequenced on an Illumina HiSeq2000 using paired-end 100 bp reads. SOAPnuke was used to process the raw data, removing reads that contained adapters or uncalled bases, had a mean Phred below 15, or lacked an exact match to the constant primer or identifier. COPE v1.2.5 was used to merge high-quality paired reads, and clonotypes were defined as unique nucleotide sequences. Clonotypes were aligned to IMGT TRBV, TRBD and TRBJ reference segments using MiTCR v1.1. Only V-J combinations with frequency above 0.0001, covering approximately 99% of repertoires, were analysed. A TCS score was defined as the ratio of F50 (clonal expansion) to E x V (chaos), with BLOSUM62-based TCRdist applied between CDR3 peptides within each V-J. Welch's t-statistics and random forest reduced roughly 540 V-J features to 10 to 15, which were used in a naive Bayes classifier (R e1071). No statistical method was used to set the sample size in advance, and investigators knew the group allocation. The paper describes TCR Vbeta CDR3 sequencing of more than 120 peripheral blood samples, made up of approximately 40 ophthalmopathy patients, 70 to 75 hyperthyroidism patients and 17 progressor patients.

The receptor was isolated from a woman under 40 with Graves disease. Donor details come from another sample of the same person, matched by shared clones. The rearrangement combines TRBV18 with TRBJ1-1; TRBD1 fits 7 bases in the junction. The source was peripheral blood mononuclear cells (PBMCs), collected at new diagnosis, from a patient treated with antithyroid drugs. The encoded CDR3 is CASSRNQGGQTEAFF. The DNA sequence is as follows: TGTGCCAGCTCACGAAACCAGGGGGGGCAGACTGAAGCTTTCTTT.